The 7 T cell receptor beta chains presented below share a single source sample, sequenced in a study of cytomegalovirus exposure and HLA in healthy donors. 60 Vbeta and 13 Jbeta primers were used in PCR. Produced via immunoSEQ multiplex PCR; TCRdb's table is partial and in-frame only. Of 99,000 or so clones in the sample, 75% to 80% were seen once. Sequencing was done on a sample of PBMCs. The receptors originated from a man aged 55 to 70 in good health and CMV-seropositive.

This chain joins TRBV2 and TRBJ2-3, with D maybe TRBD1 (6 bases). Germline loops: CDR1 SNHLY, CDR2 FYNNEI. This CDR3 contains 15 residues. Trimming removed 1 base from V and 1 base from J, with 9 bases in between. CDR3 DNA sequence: TGTGCCAGCAGTGAAGGACCAGGGGGCACAGATACGCAGTATTTT. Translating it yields CASSEGPGGTDTQYF. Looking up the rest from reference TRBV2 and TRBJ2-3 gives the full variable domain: EPEVTQTPSHQVTQMGQEVILRCVPISNHLYFYWYRQILGQKVEFLVSFYNNEISEKSEIFDDQFSVERPDGSNFTLKIRSTKLEDSAMYFCASSEGPGGTDTQYFGPGTRLTVL.

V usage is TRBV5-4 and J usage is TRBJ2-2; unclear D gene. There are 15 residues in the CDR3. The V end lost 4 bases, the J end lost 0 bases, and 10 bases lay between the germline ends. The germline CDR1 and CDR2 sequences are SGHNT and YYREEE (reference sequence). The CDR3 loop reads CASSDPRSNTGELFF. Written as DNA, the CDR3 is TGTGCCAGCAGCGACCCGCGGTCGAACACCGGGGAGCTGTTTTTT.

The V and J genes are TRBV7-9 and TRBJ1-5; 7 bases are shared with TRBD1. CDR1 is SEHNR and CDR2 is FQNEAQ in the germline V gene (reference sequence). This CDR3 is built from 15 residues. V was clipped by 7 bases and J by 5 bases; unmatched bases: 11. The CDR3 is CASTSNLTGHQPQHF. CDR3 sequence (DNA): TGTGCCAGCACCTCGAATTTGACAGGGCATCAGCCCCAGCATTTT.

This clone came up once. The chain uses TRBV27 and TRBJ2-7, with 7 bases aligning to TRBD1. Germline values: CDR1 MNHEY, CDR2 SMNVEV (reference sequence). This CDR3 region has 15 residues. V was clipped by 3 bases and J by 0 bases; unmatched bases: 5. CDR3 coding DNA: TGTGCCAGCAGTTTCCAGGGGGTGGGCTCCTACGAGCAGTACTTC. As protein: CASSFQGVGSYEQYF.

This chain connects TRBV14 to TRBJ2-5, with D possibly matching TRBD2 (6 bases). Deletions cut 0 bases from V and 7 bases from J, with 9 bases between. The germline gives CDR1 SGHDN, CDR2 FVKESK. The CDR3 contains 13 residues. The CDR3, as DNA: TGTGCCAGCAGCCAAGATTGGGGAGGGACCCAGTACTTC. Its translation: CASSQDWGGTQYF.

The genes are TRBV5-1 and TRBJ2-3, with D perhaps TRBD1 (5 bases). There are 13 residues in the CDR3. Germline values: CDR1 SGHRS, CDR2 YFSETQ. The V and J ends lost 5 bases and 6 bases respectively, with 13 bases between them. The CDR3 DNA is TGCGCCAGCAGGAGACAGCCCCGGGATACGCAGTATTTT. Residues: CASRRQPRDTQYF.

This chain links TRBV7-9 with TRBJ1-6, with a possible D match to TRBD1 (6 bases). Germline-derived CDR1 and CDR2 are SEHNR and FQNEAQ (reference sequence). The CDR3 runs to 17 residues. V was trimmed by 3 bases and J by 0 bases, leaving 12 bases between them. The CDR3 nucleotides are TGTGCCAGCAGCTTGCTCGGACAGAGCTCCTATAATTCACCCCTCCACTTT. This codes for CASSLLGQSSYNSPLHF.